This entry is about one TCR beta chain. Its cognate antigen has yet to be identified. One base away there is no much larger clone; base qualities are not given. The data stem from a study of blood T cell repertoires in COVID-19 (dated by TCRdb to the early 2020s). The study in broad terms: Samples covering the acute and convalescent phases of COVID-19 were provided by collaborators in the United States, Italy and Spain. Samples were obtained from the ongoing ImmuneRACE study (first 160 participants) and from 1,200 or so subjects provided by 6 global collaborators. The material from the prospective study consisted of cDNA or gDNA derived from T cells, B-cell-depleted T cells, or PBMCs. The repertoires were released in a freely available public database meant as a resource for research on the immune response to SARS-CoV-2. Subjects who had been exposed to COVID-19, were actively infected with it, or had recovered from it provided the deeply sampled blood TCRbeta repertoires that made up the dataset. The sample metadata nearly always contained a de-identified subject ID, COVID-19 status, age in years and sex. Where available, HLA class I and class II types were taken from metadata supplied by the sample provider and were not determined by assay-based typing. General study outcomes and caveats: Clinical and demographic metadata were provided uncurated, with the amount varying by source and participant.

Whole blood was collected in K2EDTA tubes by collaborating institutions according to the institutions' own protocols. Collaborator samples were shipped for TCRbeta analysis as frozen whole blood, isolated PBMCs, or DNA extracted from either sample type. The immunoSEQ Assay, a bias-controlled multiplex PCR, was used to amplify TCRbeta CDR3 regions from genomic DNA. Per the source publication's procedure: Within the assay, amplification of reference gene primers was used to estimate how many nucleated cells each sample contained. To quantify the absolute abundance of each unique TCRbeta CDR3 rearrangement, sequence reads were collapsed and filtered. Productive Simpson clonality was computed per sample as the square root of Simpson's diversity index over productive rearrangements. The table comes from immuneACCESS by way of TCRdb, which keeps in-frame sequences with V and J called. Part of the clones is missing from these tables; in studies checked, under half for an unresolved V gene and the rest for unknown reasons. V, J and clone size are taken as reported in that table, and D and trimming were inferred from the DNA itself. Here the sample has 27,000 or so clones; roughly 83% occur a single time. Over 25% of the sample comes from the top ten.

According to the germline V gene (reference sequence), CDR1 reads MNHEY and CDR2 reads SMNVEV. There are 15 amino acids in the CDR3, from cysteine to phenylalanine inclusive. Of all the DNA, just the CDR3 is kept, 45 bases in frame from base 1. Trimmed from V: 4 bases; trimmed from J: 5 bases; junction bases lacking a gene match: 3. The sequence was collected from an older man with active COVID-19. This receptor chain uses TRBV27 and TRBJ2-2; the central 11 bases match TRBD2. The sample was peripheral blood. The CDR3 reads CASSWVAGGTGELFF. The nucleotide sequence reads as follows: TGTGCCAGCAGTTGGGTAGCGGGGGGGACCGGGGAGCTGTTTTTT.